This entry features one T cell receptor (beta chain) sequence. Its antigen is unknown. The sample comes from a study of cytomegalovirus exposure and HLA in healthy donors. Study conclusions and caveats: Among the most significant clusters, several appeared linked to common viral pathogens in a later analysis.

The PCR had 60 Vbeta and 13 Jbeta primers. This table comes from immunoSEQ multiplex PCR, and its TCRdb copy is limited to in-frame clones, with some not included. The sample yields fewer than 45,000 clones, approximately 75% seen once. V lost 0 bases, J lost 3 bases, and 1 base stayed unmatched. Per the germline V gene, CDR1 is GTSNPN and CDR2 is SVGIG (reference sequence). This CDR3 is 13 amino acids long. This TCR was recovered from a man between 40 and 49 years old in good health and CMV-seronegative. Input material: PBMCs. The V call is TRBV30, the J call TRBJ1-2, with 7 bases aligning to TRBD1. The CDR3: CAWSVRGDYGYTF. CDR3 coding DNA: TGTGCCTGGAGTGTCAGGGGGGACTATGGCTACACCTTC.